Shown below are 31 T cell receptor beta chains from a single sample sequenced in a study of T cells after yellow fever vaccination. In TCRdb, the 5' RACE reads were re-called with MiXCR into one record per CDR3 protein. The sample consists of about 94,000 distinct CDR3 sequences, roughly 10% of them appearing once. Sequences were derived from CD8+ T cells not binding an NS4B(214-222) dextramer, sorted from PBMCs, sampled roughly 14 days after the first yellow fever vaccination. Receptors were obtained from a man aged 18 to 29 who received the YFV17D yellow fever vaccine.

This clonotype occurred many times. The rearrangement joins TRBV12-3 or TRBV12-4 to TRBJ2-6; no clear D. The ends were cut back, 7 bases at V and 0 bases at J, with 10 bases in the middle. The CDR3 extends over 15 amino acids. The CDR3 region is CASTQRPSGANVLTF. The CDR3 bases are TGTGCCAGCACACAGCGACCCTCTGGGGCCAACGTCCTGACTTTC.

This clonotype was counted at least ten times. The gene calls are TRBV27 and TRBJ1-5, with D uncertain. Per germline, CDR1 MNHEY and CDR2 SMNVEV (reference sequence). The CDR3 consists of 15 residues. Trimming pared 5 bases from V and 4 bases from J, leaving 15 bases between. The DNA for the CDR3 is TGTGCCAGCAGTCCCACACCAGACGGTAATCAGCCCCAGCATTTT. Translation gives CASSPTPDGNQPQHF.

Comments on this clonotype: A much larger clonotype is one base distant, so this may be a read error. The V and J genes are TRBV12-3 or TRBV12-4 and TRBJ2-1; TRBD2 aligns across 7 bases. The length of the CDR3 is 16 residues. CDR3 nucleotide sequence: TGTGTCAGCAGTTTACCCCCTCCGGGGGGAAACAATGAGCAGTTCTTC. It codes for CVSSLPPPGGNNEQFF.

The chain couples TRBV5-1 to TRBJ2-3; D is uncertain. Germline lookup yields CDR1 SGHRS and CDR2 YFSETQ. The CDR3 extends over 15 amino acids. V lost 0 bases and J 2 bases, leaving 10 bases between the germline ends. The DNA for the CDR3 is TGCGCCAGCAGCTTGGCCGTGACCAACACAGATACGCAGTATTTT. Protein: CASSLAVTNTDTQYF.

This clonotype was observed a few times. The chain's CDR3 is CASSQKWELFF. CDR3 DNA sequence: TGTGCCAGCAGCCAAAAGTGGGAGCTGTTTTTT. The chain is built from TRBV6-6 and TRBJ2-2; D is unclear. There are 11 residues in the CDR3. The germline V gene encodes CDR1 MNHNY and CDR2 SVGAGI (reference sequence). The germline V and J ends were trimmed by 6 bases and 9 bases, with 8 bases remaining between them.

This clonotype showed up many times. The chain has TRBV12-3 or TRBV12-4 and TRBJ1-2; D unresolved. V was shortened by 2 bases and J by 8 bases, with 12 bases between the two germline ends. The length of the CDR3 is 13 residues. CDR3 amino acids: CASSLIPQEGYTF. CDR3 bases: TGTGCCAGCAGTTTAATCCCCCAGGAGGGCTACACCTTC.

The sample holds many counts of this clonotype. The chain uses TRBV5-1 and TRBJ2-3; 7 bases map to TRBD1. The CDR3 spans 15 residues. The V gene's germline CDR1 is SGHRS and CDR2 YFSETQ. The J segment lost 0 bases and the V segment lost 4 bases, leaving 5 bases of the junction unmatched. DNA of the CDR3: TGCGCCAGCAGCATCCAACAGGGGAGCACAGATACGCAGTATTTT. The encoded protein is CASSIQQGSTDTQYF. The complete variable domain, with remaining parts taken from reference TRBV5-1 and TRBJ2-3, reads KAGVTQTPRYLIKTRGQQVTLSCSPISGHRSVSWYQQTPGQGLQFLFEYFSETQRNKGNFPGRFSGRQFSNSRSEMNVSTLELGDSALYLCASSIQQGSTDTQYFGPGTRLTVL.

This clonotype came up a few times. The CDR3 nucleotides are TGCAGCGCCTGGGGACAGAACACTGAAGCTTTCTTT. Protein: CSAWGQNTEAFF. The J gene is TRBJ1-1, the V gene TRBV29-1; D possibly corresponds to TRBD1 (6 bases). Germline CDR1 reads SQVTM; CDR2 reads ANQGSEA. The CDR3 covers 12 residues. V dropped 7 bases and J dropped 1 base, with 10 bases sitting between them.

The chain is built from TRBV18 and TRBJ2-5; possibly TRBD1 or TRBD2 for D (5 bases each). From germline, CDR1 is KGHSH and CDR2 LQKENI. This CDR3 has 14 amino acids. Trimming shortened V by 3 bases and J by 2 bases, and 10 bases separated the two germline ends. For the CDR3, the DNA is TGTGCCAGCTCACCGGGACCCTTACAAGAGACCCAGTACTTC. This encodes CASSPGPLQETQYF.

This clonotype was seen only a few times. The chain links TRBV6-5 to TRBJ2-1, with D possibly TRBD2 on 7 matching bases. Germline lookup yields CDR1 MNHEY and CDR2 SVGAGI. The CDR3 is 18 amino acids. The germline V and J ends were trimmed by 7 bases and 0 bases, with 22 bases remaining between them. This CDR3 reads CASTVPLGGGSSYNEQFF. CDR3 in DNA: TGTGCCAGCACCGTACCTCTAGGGGGGGGAAGCTCCTACAATGAGCAGTTCTTC.

The table lists this clonotype with a few counts. The chain combines TRBV13 with TRBJ2-6, with D unresolved. The CDR3 runs 14 residues. V was clipped by 6 bases and J by 0 bases, with 6 bases between them. Germline CDR1 reads PRHDT; CDR2 reads FYEKMQ (reference sequence). The CDR3 loop reads CASRGFSGANVLTF. The DNA for the CDR3 is TGTGCCAGCAGGGGGTTCTCTGGGGCCAACGTCCTGACTTTC.

At least ten counts were recorded for this clonotype. V is TRBV5-5 and J is TRBJ2-7; D possibly corresponds to TRBD2 (5 bases). CDR3 length: 12 residues. Germline V gene data show CDR1 as SGHKS and CDR2 as YYEKEE (reference sequence). V lost 2 bases to trimming and J lost 3 bases, with 6 bases between them. The CDR3 DNA sequence: TGTGCCAGCAGCTTCGGAGGCTACGAGCAGTACTTC. This codes for CASSFGGYEQYF. The full variable domain, in which reference TRBV5-5 and TRBJ2-7 provide the parts outside the CDR3, is DAGVTQSPTHLIKTRGQQVTLRCSPISGHKSVSWYQQVLGQGPQFIFQYYEKEERGRGNFPDRFSARQFPNYSSELNVNALLLGDSALYLCASSFGGYEQYFGPGTRLTVT.

The rearrangement joins TRBV4-1 to TRBJ2-7, with D uncertain. The CDR3 is made up of 14 amino acids. Germline values: CDR1 MGHRA, CDR2 YSYEKL. Deletions cut 3 bases from V and 4 bases from J, with 13 bases between. The CDR3 reads CASSQLDPGYEQYF. Written as DNA, the CDR3 is TGCGCCAGCAGCCAGCTAGATCCGGGTTACGAGCAGTACTTC.

This clonotype was counted between two and nine times. The chain couples TRBV10-3 to TRBJ1-2, with 9 bases fitting TRBD1. The CDR3 is 13 residues long. Trimming at V came to 8 bases and at J to 8 bases, leaving 9 bases not matched to a gene. Germline V gene sequence: CDR1 ENHRY, CDR2 SYGVKD. This chain's CDR3 is CAIDPGTGNGYTF. The CDR3 nucleotides read TGTGCCATCGACCCAGGGACAGGGAACGGCTACACCTTC.

This clonotype was recorded at least ten times. The chain carries TRBV27 and TRBJ2-7; TRBD1 might be the D (5 bases). Trimming removed 5 bases from V and 2 bases from J, with 13 bases in between. Germline CDR1 reads MNHEY; CDR2 reads SMNVEV (reference sequence). The CDR3 sequence is 14 residues long. Written as DNA, the CDR3 is TGTGCCAGCAGTCCCTCGACAGTAACCTACGAGCAGTACTTC. Residues: CASSPSTVTYEQYF.

This clonotype was seen a few times. The CDR3 nucleotides are TGTGCCAGCAGCCAAGCCAGGGTCGGAATTTCACCCCTCCACTTT. Its translation: CASSQARVGISPLHF. This chain links TRBV3-1 with TRBJ1-6, with a possible D match to TRBD1 (5 bases). The V end was cut by 1 base, the J end by 9 bases, with 13 bases between. Germline CDR1 LGHDT, CDR2 YNNKEL (reference sequence). This CDR3 has 15 amino acids.

CDR3 in DNA: TGCAGTGCTTGCCCTACCGAGGGTCTGGGTCAGCCCCAGCATTTT. It encodes CSACPTEGLGQPQHF. The rearrangement joins TRBV20-1 to TRBJ1-5; D uncertain. The CDR3 loop spans 15 amino acids. Germline values: CDR1 DFQATT, CDR2 SNEGSKA (reference sequence). Trimming removed 5 bases from V and 6 bases from J, with 20 bases in between.

The CDR3 nucleotides read TGTGCCACCAGCGTGGAGGGGGTCACTGAAGCTTTCTTT. This translates into CATSVEGVTEAFF. The rearrangement uses TRBV15 and TRBJ1-1; TRBD1 is a possible D gene (6 bases). The germline V gene encodes CDR1 LNHNV and CDR2 YYDKDF (reference sequence). Trimming pared 5 bases from V and 4 bases from J, leaving 11 bases between. The CDR3 consists of 13 residues.

This clonotype has a handful of counts. The conserved phenylalanine or tryptophan is not found at the CDR3 terminus, so this likely reflects a read error. Because the CDR3's place on the DNA is in doubt, the DNA is left out and the CDR3 is given as listed by TCRdb. The chain employs TRBV20-1 and TRBJ2-5. In germline, CDR1 is DFQATT, CDR2 SNEGSKA (reference sequence). The CDR3 has 11 residues if both end residues are counted. The CDR3 spells CSASRSPTNLV.

This clonotype was picked up a small number of times. The rearrangement joins TRBV12-3 or TRBV12-4 to TRBJ2-2; D call uncertain. The CDR3 sequence is 14 residues long. V lost 3 bases, J lost 9 bases, and 14 bases lay in between. CDR3 DNA: TGTGCCAGCAGTTTCCGAGCCGACTCCTGGGAGCTGTTTTTT. It encodes CASSFRADSWELFF.

This clonotype has just a few counts. This sequence joins TRBV5-6 and TRBJ2-1, with D possibly TRBD2 on 5 matching bases. Looked up from germline, CDR1 is SGHDT and CDR2 is YYEEEE. The CDR3 has 13 amino acids. V lost 4 bases and J lost 7, with 12 bases in between. The CDR3 sequence is CASSNGLNNEQFF. CDR3 nucleotide sequence: TGTGCCAGCAGCAACGGACTGAATAATGAGCAGTTCTTC.

This clonotype was found a few times. The CDR3: CASSRDPRGYTF. The CDR3 DNA reads TGTGCCAGCAGTAGGGATCCCAGGGGCTACACCTTC. This rearrangement joins TRBV6-6 to TRBJ1-2; D is uncertain. The CDR3 extends over 12 amino acids. Germline V CDR1 and CDR2: MNHNY, SVGAGI (reference sequence). Trimming took 5 bases from V and 8 from J, leaving 12 bases between them.

The chain links TRBV20-1 to TRBJ1-2; 7 bases align to TRBD1. The V gene end was trimmed by 6 bases and the J gene end by 5 bases; junction bases not matched to a gene: 12. CDR1 and CDR2 from the germline V gene are DFQATT and SNEGSKA (reference sequence). The CDR3 sequence is 14 residues long. DNA for the CDR3: TGCAGTGCGATAGGGACAGATCGCCCGTATGGCTACACCTTC. Translation: CSAIGTDRPYGYTF.

This clonotype was counted only a few times. The rearrangement links TRBV6-1 to TRBJ2-1, with 10 bases that match TRBD2. CDR3 size: 13 residues. The junction had 3 bases not matched to a gene; V was cut back by 9 bases and J by 4 bases. Germline V gene sequence: CDR1 MNHNS, CDR2 SASEGT. The CDR3 protein is CASGLAVYNEQFF. The CDR3, as DNA: TGTGCCAGTGGACTAGCGGTGTACAATGAGCAGTTCTTC.

The table lists this clonotype with a few counts. The chain employs TRBV29-1 and TRBJ1-1; D possibly corresponds to TRBD1 (5 bases). CDR1 is SQVTM and CDR2 is ANQGSEA in the germline V gene. CDR3 length equals 12 residues. The V end lost 3 bases, the J end lost 6 bases, and 11 bases lay between the germline ends. Here the CDR3 DNA reads TGCAGCGTTGATGGGGGGTCCCCTGAAGCTTTCTTT. Translated: CSVDGGSPEAFF.

This clonotype was picked up a small number of times. The V call is TRBV4-1, the J call TRBJ1-2; D not resolved. This CDR3 comprises 15 residues. Trimming stripped 0 bases from V and 2 bases from J, with 10 bases between. Per the germline V gene, CDR1 is MGHRA and CDR2 is YSYEKL. The CDR3 DNA reads TGCGCCAGCAGCCAAGAATCGGCCAGGAACTATGGCTACACCTTC. Amino acids: CASSQESARNYGYTF.

The table lists this clonotype with a few counts. The gene calls are TRBV12-3 or TRBV12-4 and TRBJ1-2; TRBD1 matches 8 bases. The CDR3 covers 15 residues. The V segment lost 5 bases and the J segment 8 bases; nucleotides outside the gene matches: 13. The CDR3 loop is CASSHTVGQVKGYTF. CDR3 bases: TGTGCCAGCAGTCATACTGTGGGACAGGTGAAGGGCTACACCTTC.

This clonotype was picked up a small number of times. This chain joins TRBV11-1 and TRBJ2-5, with 8 nucleotides matching TRBD2. Germline assignment: CDR1 SGHAT and CDR2 FQDESV (reference sequence). J gave up 5 bases and V 3 bases, and 5 bases lay outside the gene matches. The CDR3 is 14 residues long. The CDR3 sequence is CASSFGTRSETQYF. The CDR3 DNA sequence: TGTGCCAGCAGCTTCGGGACTAGGTCTGAGACCCAGTACTTC.

The gene calls are TRBV9 and TRBJ1-5; D gene uncertain. CDR1 is SGDLS and CDR2 is YYNGEE in the germline V gene. The CDR3 sequence is 13 residues long. Trimming removed 0 bases at V and 5 bases at J, with 6 bases between. The DNA of the CDR3 is TGTGCCAGCAGCGTAGTGGGAGATCAGCCCCAGCATTTT. It translates to CASSVVGDQPQHF.

This clonotype was counted at least ten times. V usage is TRBV14 and J usage is TRBJ2-7; a weak D match, TRBD2 (5 bases). The V end lost 1 base, the J end lost 3 bases, and 13 bases lay between the germline ends. Germline V lookup: CDR1 SGHDN, CDR2 FVKESK. The CDR3 has 15 residues. The CDR3 DNA sequence: TGTGCCAGCAGCCAAGCCCCGGGGTTGGTCTACGAGCAGTACTTC. Translating gives CASSQAPGLVYEQYF.

This clonotype has just a few counts. The chain is built from TRBV5-1 and TRBJ2-7, with D perhaps matching TRBD1 (6 bases). V lost 0 bases, J lost 5 bases, and 9 bases lay in between. CDR1 and CDR2 from the germline V gene are SGHRS and YFSETQ. The CDR3 has 13 residues. The CDR3: CASSLDRAHEQYF. The CDR3 DNA reads as TGCGCCAGCAGCTTGGACAGGGCTCACGAGCAGTACTTC.